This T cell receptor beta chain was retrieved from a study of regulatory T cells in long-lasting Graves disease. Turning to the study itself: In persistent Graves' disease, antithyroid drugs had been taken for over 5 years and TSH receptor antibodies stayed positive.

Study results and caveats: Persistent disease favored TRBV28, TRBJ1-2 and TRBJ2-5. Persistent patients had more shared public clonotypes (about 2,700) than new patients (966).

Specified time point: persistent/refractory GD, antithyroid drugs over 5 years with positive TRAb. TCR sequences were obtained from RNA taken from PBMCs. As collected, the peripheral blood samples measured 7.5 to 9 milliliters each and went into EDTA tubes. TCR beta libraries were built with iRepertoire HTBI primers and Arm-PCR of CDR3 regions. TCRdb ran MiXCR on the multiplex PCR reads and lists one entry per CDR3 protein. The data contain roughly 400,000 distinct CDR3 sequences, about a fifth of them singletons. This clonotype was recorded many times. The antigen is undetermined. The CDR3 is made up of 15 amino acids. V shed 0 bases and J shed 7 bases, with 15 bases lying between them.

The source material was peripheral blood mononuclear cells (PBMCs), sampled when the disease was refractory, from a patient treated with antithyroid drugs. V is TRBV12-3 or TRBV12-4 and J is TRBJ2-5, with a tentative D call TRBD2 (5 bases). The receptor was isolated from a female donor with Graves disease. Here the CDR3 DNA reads TGTGCCAGCAGTTTAGCGATGGCGGTGGCGGGGACCCAGTACTTC. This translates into CASSLAMAVAGTQYF.